The 16 T cell receptor beta chains below all came from one sample that was sequenced in a study of T cell responses to AZD1222 COVID-19 vaccine. TCRdb keeps only in-frame clones here, not all; method: immunoSEQ multiplex PCR. Here the sample spans roughly 140,000 clones, about 92% being singletons. This specimen consisted of peripheral blood, obtained on day 0 of AZD1222 vaccination. All receptors come from an adult in good health.

This clone was seen only once. The chain links TRBV11-2 to TRBJ2-5; 9 bases are shared with TRBD1. The length of the CDR3 is 15 residues. V shed 3 bases and J 2 bases; nucleotides not matched to a gene: 4. Germline CDR1 is SGHAT and CDR2 is FQNNGV. This chain's CDR3 is CASSLGTGIQETQYF. The CDR3 bases are TGTGCCAGCAGCTTGGGGACAGGGATACAAGAGACCCAGTACTTC.

The chain combines TRBV11-2 with TRBJ2-1; 8 bases align to TRBD1. V gave up 4 bases and J gave up 4 bases; unmatched junction bases: 12. The CDR3 extends over 17 amino acids. Germline-derived CDR1 and CDR2 are SGHAT and FQNNGV. CDR3 sequence reads: CASSSRQGSNLYNEQFF. The CDR3 DNA follows: TGTGCCAGCAGCTCACGACAGGGGTCCAATTTATACAATGAGCAGTTCTTC.

The chain carries TRBV18 and TRBJ1-5; D is uncertain. Germline-derived CDR1 and CDR2 are KGHSH and LQKENI. The V and J ends lost 1 base and 0 bases respectively, with 7 bases between them. The CDR3 has 15 residues. The CDR3 sequence is CASSPHPDSNQPQHF. The CDR3 nucleotides read TGTGCCAGCTCACCACACCCCGATAGCAATCAGCCCCAGCATTTT. Full variable domain (rest looked up from reference TRBV18 and TRBJ1-5): NAGVMQNPRHLVRRRGQEARLRCSPMKGHSHVYWYRQLPEEGLKFMVYLQKENIIDESGMPKERFSAEFPKEGPSILRIQQVVRGDSAAYFCASSPHPDSNQPQHFGDGTRLSIL.

The chain has TRBV5-1 and TRBJ1-6, with D tentatively TRBD1 (5 bases). The CDR3 length is 15 residues. Germline assignment: CDR1 SGHRS and CDR2 YFSETQ. Trimming shortened V by 4 bases and J by 6 bases, and 14 bases separated the two germline ends. CDR3 region: CASSLGPEANSPLHF. The DNA of the CDR3 is TGCGCCAGCAGCCTGGGGCCCGAGGCTAATTCACCCCTCCACTTT.

The J gene is TRBJ2-1, the V gene TRBV6-4; perhaps TRBD2 as D (5 bases). The CDR3 is 15 amino acids. The germline V and J ends were trimmed by 0 bases and 5 bases, with 11 bases remaining between them. Germline assignment: CDR1 MRHNA and CDR2 SNTAGT. CDR3 amino acids: CASSDSGDPHNEQFF. In nucleotides, the CDR3 is TGTGCCAGCAGTGACTCGGGAGACCCCCACAATGAGCAGTTCTTC.

CDR3 sequence: CASSIDRVGGYTF. The CDR3 DNA follows: TGTGCCAGTAGTATTGACAGGGTAGGAGGCTACACCTTC. This sequence joins TRBV19 and TRBJ1-2; TRBD1 matches 7 bases. After removal of 3 bases from V and 8 bases from J, the junction contained 6 bases not matched to a gene. The germline V gene encodes CDR1 LNHDA and CDR2 SQIVND (reference sequence). The CDR3 has 13 residues.

The chain employs TRBV5-5 and TRBJ2-7; no clear D gene. The V end lost 1 base, the J end lost 2 bases, and 7 bases lay between the germline ends. The CDR3 spans 13 residues. Looked up from germline, CDR1 is SGHKS and CDR2 is YYEKEE (reference sequence). The CDR3 bases are TGTGCCAGCAGCTTGAGCCGAGCCTACGAGCAGTACTTC. Residues: CASSLSRAYEQYF.

The V gene is TRBV12-3 or TRBV12-4, the J gene TRBJ2-3; D remains ambiguous. This CDR3 spans 12 amino acids. Deletions cut 5 bases from V and 7 bases from J, with 10 bases between. The DNA for the CDR3 is TGTGCCAGCAGTGCACGTCGGAATACGCAGTATTTT. This gives the protein CASSARRNTQYF.

The V and J genes are TRBV4-1 and TRBJ2-7; D not resolved. Germline assignment: CDR1 MGHRA and CDR2 YSYEKL. The germline V and J ends were trimmed by 0 bases and 3 bases, with 12 bases remaining between them. The CDR3 has 15 amino acids. CDR3 DNA: TGCGCCAGCAGCCAAGAGGGGTACAATGACTACGAGCAGTACTTC. Translating it yields CASSQEGYNDYEQYF.

The chain combines TRBV6-5 with TRBJ2-7; D ambiguous. Trimming removed 0 bases at V and 6 bases at J, with 9 bases between. This CDR3 is 13 amino acids long. CDR1 and CDR2 (germline): MNHEY, SVGAGI. In DNA form, the CDR3 reads TGTGCCAGCAGTTACTCTGGCTATTCCGAGCAGTACTTC. Translation gives CASSYSGYSEQYF.

This chain joins TRBV2 and TRBJ1-6, with D possibly matching TRBD1 (5 bases). Germline CDR1 reads SNHLY; CDR2 reads FYNNEI. The CDR3 has 17 residues. Trimming stripped 3 bases from V and 0 bases from J, with 12 bases between. As DNA, the CDR3 is TGTGCCAGCAGTGAGGGACCCCCAAGCTCCTATAATTCACCCCTCCACTTT. This encodes CASSEGPPSSYNSPLHF.

The genes are TRBV6-5 and TRBJ2-2; TRBD1 matches at 7 bases. The CDR3 runs 15 residues. Germline V gives CDR1 MNHEY, CDR2 SVGAGI. V lost 6 bases, J lost 1 base, and 5 bases stayed unmatched. CDR3 nucleotide sequence: TGTGCCAGCAGCTACCGGGACAGGAACACCGGGGAGCTGTTTTTT. Its protein is CASSYRDRNTGELFF.

The chain uses TRBV5-1 and TRBJ1-1, with 9 positions matching TRBD1. V shed 2 bases, J shed 5 bases, and the junction held 7 bases outside the gene matches. Germline-derived CDR1 and CDR2 are SGHRS and YFSETQ. The CDR3 spans 15 residues. The CDR3 here is CASSLIGQGSTEAFF. CDR3 nucleotide sequence: TGCGCCAGCAGCTTAATAGGACAGGGGAGTACTGAAGCTTTCTTT. The entire variable domain, with the rest obtained from reference TRBV5-1 and TRBJ1-1, is as follows: KAGVTQTPRYLIKTRGQQVTLSCSPISGHRSVSWYQQTPGQGLQFLFEYFSETQRNKGNFPGRFSGRQFSNSRSEMNVSTLELGDSALYLCASSLIGQGSTEAFFGQGTRLTVV.

The chain employs TRBV6-5 and TRBJ2-3; D is tentatively TRBD1 or TRBD2 (5 bases each). V was cut by 6 bases and J by 5 bases, with 18 bases left in between. The length of the CDR3 is 15 residues. CDR1 and CDR2 from the germline V gene are MNHEY and SVGAGI. The CDR3 region has the DNA TGTGCCAGCAGCCTCTCCCCCGGGGACGTAGATACGCAGTATTTT. Translation gives CASSLSPGDVDTQYF.

This chain links TRBV5-4 with TRBJ2-2; D is perhaps TRBD1 or TRBD2 (6 bases each). The CDR3 runs 16 residues. Trimming shortened V by 2 bases and J by 5 bases, and 16 bases separated the two germline ends. CDR1 and CDR2 from the germline V gene are SGHNT and YYREEE (reference sequence). CDR3 protein: CASSLAQGRGTGELFF. The CDR3 DNA reads TGTGCCAGCAGCTTAGCACAGGGTCGGGGGACCGGGGAGCTGTTTTTT.

The chain combines TRBV19 with TRBJ2-3, with D tentatively TRBD2 (5 bases). The germline V gene has CDR1 LNHDA and CDR2 SQIVND (reference sequence). V was pared by 6 bases and J by 2 bases, with 9 bases between. The length of the CDR3 is 13 residues. The CDR3 reads CASREGSTDTQYF. CDR3 in DNA: TGTGCCAGTAGAGAGGGATCCACAGATACGCAGTATTTT.